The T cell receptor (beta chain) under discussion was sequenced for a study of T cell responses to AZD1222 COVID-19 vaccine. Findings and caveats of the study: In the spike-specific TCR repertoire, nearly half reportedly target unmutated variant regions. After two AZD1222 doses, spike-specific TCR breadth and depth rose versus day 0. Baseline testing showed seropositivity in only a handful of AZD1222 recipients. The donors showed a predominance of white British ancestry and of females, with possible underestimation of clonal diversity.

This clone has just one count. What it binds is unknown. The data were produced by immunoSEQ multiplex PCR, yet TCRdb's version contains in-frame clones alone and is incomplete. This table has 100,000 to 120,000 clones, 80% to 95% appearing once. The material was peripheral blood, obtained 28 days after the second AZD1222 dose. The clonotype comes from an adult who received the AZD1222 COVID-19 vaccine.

DNA for the CDR3: TGTGCCACCAGCTCATACAGGGGCAGTAGCCAAGAGACCCAGTACTTC. Amino acids: CATSSYRGSSQETQYF. The chain employs TRBV15 and TRBJ2-5; TRBD1 matches at 7 bases. From germline, CDR1 is LNHNV and CDR2 YYDKDF (reference sequence). This CDR3 spans 16 amino acids. V gave up 5 bases and J gave up 1 base; unmatched junction bases: 10.